These 9 T cell receptor beta chains were sequenced from one sample in a study of regulatory T cells in long-lasting Graves disease. Time point reported: newly diagnosed GD, antithyroid drugs for less than 3 months. PBMC-derived RNA was used for the TCR library. Arm-PCR with iRepertoire HTBI primers amplified the CDR3 regions for these TCR beta libraries. One entry per CDR3 protein, called by TCRdb with MiXCR from the multiplex PCR reads. The table records approximately 300,000 distinct CDR3 sequences, roughly 18% of them present only once. The sample consisted of peripheral blood mononuclear cells (PBMCs), taken at new diagnosis, from a patient treated with antithyroid drugs. All receptors derive from a female donor with Graves disease.

This clonotype was recorded at least ten times. The rearrangement links TRBV7-3 to TRBJ2-5, with 13 bases matching TRBD2. This CDR3 has 18 residues. V trimming: 4 bases; J trimming: 5 bases; junction bases outside the gene matches: 13. The germline CDR1 and CDR2 sequences are SGHTA and FQGTGA. The CDR3 region is CASSSMPGLAGRLETQYF. In DNA, the CDR3 is TGTGCCAGCAGCTCCATGCCGGGACTAGCGGGGAGATTGGAGACCCAGTACTTC.

This clonotype was counted ten times or more. The chain combines TRBV12-3 or TRBV12-4 with TRBJ1-5; 7 bases are a match to TRBD1. V lost 8 bases and J lost 5; bases outside the gene matches: 9. The CDR3 contains 14 residues. CDR3 loop: CASAPTGDYQPQHF. In DNA, the CDR3 is TGTGCCAGCGCCCCCACAGGGGATTATCAGCCCCAGCATTTT.

This clonotype came up many times. This chain joins TRBV9 and TRBJ2-2; D not resolved. Germline-derived CDR1 and CDR2 are SGDLS and YYNGEE. The CDR3 consists of 13 residues. The V gene lost 4 bases and the J gene lost 5 bases, with 9 bases spanning the gap. The CDR3 loop reads CASSPLRTGELFF. The CDR3 nucleotides are TGTGCCAGCAGCCCTCTCCGTACCGGGGAGCTGTTTTTT.

This clonotype was observed many times. The chain recombines TRBV11-3 with TRBJ1-1; a weak D match, TRBD1 (5 bases). Trimming removed 6 bases from V and 12 bases from J, with 17 bases in between. The CDR3 has 12 amino acids. Germline assignment: CDR1 SGHNT and CDR2 YENEEA. Written as DNA, the CDR3 is TGTGCCAGCAGAGCCGCCGGGGGTCCAACTTTCTTT. It yields the protein CASRAAGGPTFF.

This chain uses TRBV2 with TRBJ2-5; D is tentatively TRBD1 or TRBD2 (6 bases each). The germline V gene has CDR1 SNHLY and CDR2 FYNNEI. The CDR3 totals 13 residues. V lost 6 bases and J lost 5, with 13 bases in between. The CDR3 DNA is TGTGCCAGCAGAGGGGGGCCAGGGGAGACCCAGTACTTC. Its protein product is CASRGGPGETQYF.

This chain joins TRBV28 and TRBJ1-1; TRBD1 might be the D (6 bases). The CDR3 covers 13 residues. V was trimmed by 2 bases and J by 10 bases, leaving 14 bases between them. Germline V gene lookup returns CDR1 MDHEN and CDR2 SYDVKM. CDR3 loop: CASSLSTGAGAFF. CDR3 bases: TGTGCCAGCAGTTTAAGTACGGGGGCGGGAGCTTTCTTT.

Ten or more counts support this clonotype. The genes are TRBV13 and TRBJ2-7; 10 nucleotides line up with TRBD2. The CDR3 is 14 residues long. V lost 3 bases to trimming and J lost 2 bases; unmatched junction nucleotides: 1. CDR1 and CDR2 (germline): PRHDT, FYEKMQ (reference sequence). The CDR3 sequence is CASSLGLATYEQYF. The CDR3 nucleotides read TGTGCCAGCAGCTTGGGACTAGCGACCTACGAGCAGTACTTC.

In its sample, this clonotype was seen many times. This chain connects TRBV6-1 to TRBJ1-6; 7 nucleotides match TRBD1. The length of the CDR3 is 16 residues. V lost 7 bases to trimming and J lost 7 bases; unmatched junction nucleotides: 13. Germline values: CDR1 MNHNS, CDR2 SASEGT. The CDR3 is CASTRLPGQTNSPLHF. The CDR3 DNA reads as TGTGCCAGCACCAGACTCCCGGGACAGACGAATTCACCCCTCCACTTT.

This clonotype was seen repeatedly, ten times or more. V and J are TRBV12-3 or TRBV12-4 and TRBJ2-3; no clear D. The CDR3 spans 16 residues. V shed 3 bases and J shed 4 bases, with 17 bases lying between them. CDR3 sequence (DNA): TGTGCCAGCAGTTTTCCCCCCCCGGTGTCCCCAGATACGCAGTATTTT. Amino acids: CASSFPPPVSPDTQYF.